This passage covers 16 T cell receptor beta chains from one sample sequenced in a study of T-cell memory formation after mild COVID-19. Each CDR3 protein is one row after TCRdb ran MiXCR on the 5' RACE reads. The data contain approximately 300,000 distinct CDR3 sequences, less than 20% of them singletons. Sequenced: PBMCs or a T cell subset sorted from them (not recorded which). The receptors were gathered from a man younger than 35 who had mild COVID-19 (a few samples of this study predate the infection). Cell type and time point are not known.

This clonotype was found many times. The chain is built from TRBV20-1 and TRBJ2-1; 8 nucleotides agree with TRBD2. This CDR3 has 15 residues. V shed 7 bases and J 0 bases; nucleotides not matched to a gene: 8. The germline V gene has CDR1 DFQATT and CDR2 SNEGSKA (reference sequence). The CDR3 here is CSVRTSPSSYNEQFF. In DNA form, the CDR3 reads TGCAGTGTCAGGACTAGCCCGAGCTCCTACAATGAGCAGTTCTTC.

The chain joins TRBV4-2 to TRBJ1-1; 7 bases agree with TRBD1. CDR1 and CDR2 (germline): LGHNA, YNFKEQ. V was clipped by 4 bases and J by 6 bases; unmatched bases: 8. This CDR3 comprises 14 residues. The CDR3 here is CASSPEQGMAEAFF. The CDR3 DNA is TGTGCCAGCAGCCCCGAACAGGGGATGGCTGAAGCTTTCTTT.

This clonotype was observed a few times. CDR3 protein: CSASATLTETEAFF. The CDR3 bases are TGCAGTGCATCGGCCACACTTACCGAGACTGAAGCTTTCTTT. The rearrangement links TRBV20-1 to TRBJ1-1; no definite D call. The V gene's germline CDR1 is DFQATT and CDR2 SNEGSKA (reference sequence). The V end lost 6 bases, the J end lost 5 bases, and 19 bases lay between the germline ends. The CDR3 runs to 14 residues.

This clonotype was seen many times. This sequence joins TRBV28 and TRBJ2-1; 11 bases are a match to TRBD2. The CDR3 runs 17 residues. V shed 3 bases and J 5 bases; nucleotides not matched to a gene: 9. Germline CDR1 and CDR2: MDHEN and SYDVKM. This CDR3 reads CASSLLAGGPTDNEQFF. The CDR3 nucleotides read TGTGCCAGCAGTTTGCTAGCGGGGGGCCCCACCGACAATGAGCAGTTCTTC.

This chain links TRBV7-8 with TRBJ1-5; D call uncertain. The CDR3 is 16 residues long. Germline V gene lookup returns CDR1 SGHVS and CDR2 FQNEAQ. V dropped 3 bases and J dropped 0 bases, with 12 bases sitting between them. For the CDR3, the DNA is TGTGCCAGCAGCTTGGGGTACCGGGGTAGCAATCAGCCCCAGCATTTT. Its protein is CASSLGYRGSNQPQHF.

The chain combines TRBV6-2 or TRBV6-3 with TRBJ1-5; 9 nucleotides match TRBD1. Germline V CDR1 and CDR2: MNHEY, SVGEGT. V shed 6 bases, J shed 4 bases, and the junction held 13 bases outside the gene matches. The CDR3 spans 17 residues. The CDR3 DNA reads as TGTGCCAGCAGGTCTGGGGTCGGGACAGGGAATAATCAGCCCCAGCATTTT. It specifies CASRSGVGTGNNQPQHF.

This rearrangement joins TRBV9 to TRBJ2-1; a weak D match, TRBD2 (6 bases). Trimming took off 0 bases at V and 4 bases at J, with 20 bases between the two ends. This CDR3 has 18 amino acids. Germline values: CDR1 SGDLS, CDR2 YYNGEE. The CDR3 loop is CASSVGPEGTPPYNEQFF. The CDR3 bases are TGTGCCAGCAGCGTAGGGCCCGAGGGGACTCCACCGTACAATGAGCAGTTCTTC.

This clonotype was detected a few times. CDR3 nucleotides: TGTGCCAGCTCACCTTCAACAGGGATTGGCGGCGCCCAAGCTTTCTTT. Amino acids: CASSPSTGIGGAQAFF. The chain uses TRBV18 and TRBJ1-1, with TRBD1 as a possible D gene (6 bases). The V and J ends lost 3 bases and 9 bases respectively, with 23 bases between them. Germline V gene sequence: CDR1 KGHSH, CDR2 LQKENI. CDR3 size: 16 residues.

This clonotype occurred a few times. This rearrangement joins TRBV7-2 to TRBJ2-6, with unresolved D. Germline assignment: CDR1 SGHTA and CDR2 FQGNSA. The CDR3 runs to 14 residues. The germline V and J ends were trimmed by 11 bases and 0 bases, with 11 bases remaining between them. In DNA form, the CDR3 reads TGTGCCGGAAGTGGGGACTCTGGGGCCAACGTCCTGACTTTC. As protein: CAGSGDSGANVLTF.

This clonotype came up a few times. This chain joins TRBV5-1 and TRBJ2-7; the D is unclear. The germline V and J ends were trimmed by 0 bases and 6 bases, with 10 bases remaining between them. This CDR3 is 13 amino acids long. Germline assignment: CDR1 SGHRS and CDR2 YFSETQ. The CDR3 sequence: CASSLAPGSEQYV. The DNA of the CDR3 is TGCGCCAGCAGCTTGGCCCCGGGCTCCGAGCAGTACGTC.

J is TRBJ2-7 and V is TRBV7-2, with D uncertain. Germline loops: CDR1 SGHTA, CDR2 FQGNSA. V lost 5 bases to trimming and J lost 5 bases, with 10 bases between them. There are 12 residues in the CDR3. CDR3 sequence: CASSRYANEQYV. The CDR3 nucleotides read TGTGCCAGCAGCCGGTATGCTAACGAGCAGTACGTC.

In its sample, this clonotype was seen once. The chain recombines TRBV4-1 with TRBJ2-2, with 8 bases identical to TRBD1. Germline CDR1 MGHRA, CDR2 YSYEKL. The CDR3 is made up of 15 amino acids. Germline trimming cut 1 base from V and 5 bases from J; bases unmatched to any gene: 3. CDR3 DNA sequence: TGCGCCAGCAGCCAAGTCTGGGACAGGACCGGGGAGCTGTTTTTT. This codes for CASSQVWDRTGELFF.

This clonotype came up many times. This chain links TRBV29-1 with TRBJ1-2; D uncertain. Germline assignment: CDR1 SQVTM and CDR2 ANQGSEA. Deletions cut 7 bases from V and 4 bases from J, with 13 bases between. This CDR3 is built from 12 residues. In DNA form, the CDR3 reads TGCAGCGCAATGGACGACCCCTATGGCTACACCTTC. Translated: CSAMDDPYGYTF.

The chain combines TRBV4-1 with TRBJ2-6; the D gene is possibly TRBD2 (5 bases). Per germline, CDR1 MGHRA and CDR2 YSYEKL. V was trimmed by 4 bases and J by 6 bases, leaving 22 bases between them. This CDR3 spans 18 amino acids. The CDR3 DNA is TGCGCCAGCAGCCCAAGATCAGCCTACGGGGTTGAGGCCAACGTCCTGACTTTC. As protein: CASSPRSAYGVEANVLTF.

The chain combines TRBV7-2 with TRBJ1-2; 8 bases line up with TRBD1. The CDR3 extends over 16 amino acids. Germline CDR1 is SGHTA and CDR2 is FQGNSA. V was pared by 1 base and J by 7 bases, with 11 bases of the junction left unmatched. The CDR3 DNA reads as TGTGCCAGCAGCTTAGGCGTGGACAGGGCTTTGGGTGGCTACACCTTC. Translating it yields CASSLGVDRALGGYTF.

This clonotype was seen at least ten times. V usage is TRBV6-2 or TRBV6-3 and J usage is TRBJ2-7; tentatively, D is TRBD1 (6 bases). The CDR3 covers 13 residues. Germline values: CDR1 MNHEY, CDR2 SVGEGT. V lost 0 bases, J lost 10 bases, and 13 bases lay in between. The CDR3 spells CASSYSQGRPQYV. DNA of the CDR3: TGTGCCAGCAGTTACTCGCAGGGGCGACCACAGTACGTC.